This entry lists 25 T cell receptor beta chains sequenced from one sample in a study of monozygotic twins with inflammatory bowel disease. For each CDR3 protein, TCRdb gives one entry from its re-call of the 5' RACE reads, without DNA. The record lists 350,000 to 550,000 distinct CDR3 sequences, of which the ten most abundant hold 2.4%. The source material was blood. The source is a human donor with ulcerative colitis or Crohn's disease, or a healthy co-twin of an affected twin (not recorded which).

The chain links TRBV20-1 to TRBJ2-7. The CDR3 runs 11 residues. From germline, CDR1 is DFQATT and CDR2 SNEGSKA (reference sequence). CDR3 sequence: CSARNNYEQYF.

CDR3 in amino acids: CASSYSGGKEKLFF. V is TRBV6-5 and J is TRBJ1-4; with no DNA, the TCRdb D assignment of TRBD1 cannot be verified. Per the germline V gene, CDR1 is MNHEY and CDR2 is SVGAGI. The CDR3 has 14 amino acids.

This chain connects TRBV20-1 to TRBJ2-5; the TCRdb call, TRBD2, lacks DNA for checking. The CDR3 extends over 15 amino acids. Germline V gives CDR1 DFQATT, CDR2 SNEGSKA (reference sequence). The CDR3 region is CSTDRTSGFRETQYF.

The rearrangement links TRBV28 to TRBJ2-1; TCRdb names TRBD2, which stays unverified in the absence of DNA. The CDR3 is 15 residues long. Per germline, CDR1 MDHEN and CDR2 SYDVKM. This CDR3 reads CASSPGLAKDNEQFF.

The chain links TRBV29-1 to TRBJ2-3. This CDR3 spans 12 amino acids. Per germline, CDR1 SQVTM and CDR2 ANQGSEA. The CDR3 sequence is CSVGTRTDTQYF.

Here the CDR3 reads CASMAENYGYTF. The genes are TRBV27 and TRBJ1-2. This CDR3 comprises 12 residues. Germline values: CDR1 MNHEY, CDR2 SMNVEV (reference sequence).

The chain links TRBV20-1 to TRBJ1-4. Per the germline V gene, CDR1 is DFQATT and CDR2 is SNEGSKA (reference sequence). The CDR3 runs 15 residues. This CDR3 reads CSARGPTAAGEKLFF.

The chain couples TRBV7-2 to TRBJ1-1; the D gene TCRdb calls, TRBD1, cannot be checked with no DNA. The CDR3 spans 15 residues. Germline loops: CDR1 SGHTA, CDR2 FQGNSA. CDR3 in amino acids: CASSLETGKNTEAFF.

The chain recombines TRBV7-2 with TRBJ2-2; TCRdb calls TRBD1, which cannot be checked without DNA. This CDR3 comprises 16 residues. The germline gives CDR1 SGHTA, CDR2 FQGNSA. CDR3 sequence: CASSLGRVGHTGELFF.

The CDR3 spells CAINPGQASSGANVLTF. The chain couples TRBV10-3 to TRBJ2-6; the D call of TRBD1 rests on TCRdb alone, since no DNA is present to check it. This CDR3 contains 17 residues. Germline V gives CDR1 ENHRY, CDR2 SYGVKD.

V is TRBV5-6 and J is TRBJ2-5; with no DNA, the TCRdb D assignment of TRBD2 cannot be verified. Germline V CDR1 and CDR2: SGHDT, YYEEEE. This CDR3 has 14 residues. The CDR3 loop is CASSSLAEEETQYF.

This rearrangement joins TRBV7-9 to TRBJ2-1; TCRdb lists TRBD2, though no DNA is available to test this call. From germline, CDR1 is SEHNR and CDR2 FQNEAQ (reference sequence). The CDR3 is 15 residues long. Here the CDR3 reads CASSPTGTSSNEQFF.

The chain is built from TRBV6-1 and TRBJ1-4; TCRdb indicates TRBD1, and absent DNA this call remains unverified. The CDR3 length is 14 residues. Germline V gene data show CDR1 as MNHNS and CDR2 as SASEGT. This CDR3 reads CASSGRGTGEKLFF.

The chain uses TRBV7-2 and TRBJ2-7. The germline V gene has CDR1 SGHTA and CDR2 FQGNSA. The CDR3 runs 13 residues. CDR3: CASSLAQINEQYF.

This sequence joins TRBV29-1 and TRBJ2-5; TCRdb's D gene call, TRBD2, goes unchecked for lack of DNA. The CDR3 is 16 residues long. CDR1 is SQVTM and CDR2 is ANQGSEA in the germline V gene. CDR3 residues: CSVAFLPGASGETQYF.

The chain is built from TRBV19 and TRBJ1-5; lacking DNA, the TRBD1 call made by TCRdb goes unchecked. From germline, CDR1 is LNHDA and CDR2 SQIVND (reference sequence). This CDR3 spans 14 amino acids. CDR3 protein: CASRRGTDNQPQHF. The entire variable domain, with the rest obtained from reference TRBV19 and TRBJ1-5, is as follows: DGGITQSPKYLFRKEGQNVTLSCEQNLNHDAMYWYRQDPGQGLRLIYYSQIVNDFQKGDIAEGYSVSREKKESFPLTVTSAQKNPTAFYLCASRRGTDNQPQHFGDGTRLSIL.

The chain uses TRBV6-4 and TRBJ2-2; TCRdb indicates TRBD1, and absent DNA this call remains unverified. Germline CDR1 MRHNA, CDR2 SNTAGT. CDR3 length equals 14 residues. CDR3 region: CASSVSGGTGELFF.

This rearrangement joins TRBV24-1 to TRBJ2-6; the D call of TRBD1 rests on TCRdb alone, since no DNA is present to check it. The CDR3 loop spans 16 amino acids. Germline V gene lookup returns CDR1 KGHDR and CDR2 SFDVKD. This CDR3 is CAIPAGANSGANVLTF.

The chain combines TRBV27 with TRBJ2-3; TCRdb's D gene call, TRBD2, goes unchecked for lack of DNA. In germline, CDR1 is MNHEY, CDR2 SMNVEV (reference sequence). This CDR3 has 16 residues. The CDR3: CASSSLGVAGADTQYF.

The chain employs TRBV6-2 or TRBV6-3 and TRBJ2-1; lacking DNA, the TRBD2 call made by TCRdb goes unchecked. Germline V CDR1 and CDR2: MNHEY, SVGEGT. The length of the CDR3 is 16 residues. The CDR3 sequence: CASTASGTWSYNEQFF.

The CDR3 sequence is CASSLRGQEERGYTF. The chain joins TRBV12-3 or TRBV12-4 to TRBJ1-2; TCRdb's D call, TRBD1, is unchecked because there is no DNA. The CDR3 extends over 15 amino acids.

The V gene is TRBV10-3, the J gene TRBJ2-1; TCRdb returns TRBD2, unconfirmable since there is no DNA. The CDR3 runs to 12 residues. Germline V gene data show CDR1 as ENHRY and CDR2 as SYGVKD. This CDR3 reads CAIRGGESEQFF.

This rearrangement joins TRBV5-1 to TRBJ1-1; the D call of TRBD1 rests on TCRdb alone, since no DNA is present to check it. Per germline, CDR1 SGHRS and CDR2 YFSETQ. This CDR3 comprises 13 residues. The CDR3 reads CASSLMGEGEAFF. The full variable domain, rest sourced from reference TRBV5-1 and TRBJ1-1, is KAGVTQTPRYLIKTRGQQVTLSCSPISGHRSVSWYQQTPGQGLQFLFEYFSETQRNKGNFPGRFSGRQFSNSRSEMNVSTLELGDSALYLCASSLMGEGEAFFGQGTRLTVV.

J is TRBJ1-5 and V is TRBV2. Per germline, CDR1 SNHLY and CDR2 FYNNEI. The CDR3 is 12 residues long. CDR3 region: CASGGGVQPQHF.

This chain connects TRBV6-5 to TRBJ2-5. Germline V gene lookup returns CDR1 MNHEY and CDR2 SVGAGI. This CDR3 contains 15 residues. The CDR3 region is CASSYPTGTQETQYF.